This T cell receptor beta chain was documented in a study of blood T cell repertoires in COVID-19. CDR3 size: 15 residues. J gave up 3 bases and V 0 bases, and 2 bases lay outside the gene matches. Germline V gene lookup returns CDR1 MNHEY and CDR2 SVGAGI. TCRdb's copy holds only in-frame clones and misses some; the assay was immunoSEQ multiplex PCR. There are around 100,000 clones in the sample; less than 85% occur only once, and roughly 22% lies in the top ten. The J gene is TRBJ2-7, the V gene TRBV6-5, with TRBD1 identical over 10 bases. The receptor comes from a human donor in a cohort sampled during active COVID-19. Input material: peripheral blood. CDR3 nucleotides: TGTGCCAGCAGTTACTCCGGGACAGGGGTCTACGAGCAGTACTTC. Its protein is CASSYSGTGVYEQYF.